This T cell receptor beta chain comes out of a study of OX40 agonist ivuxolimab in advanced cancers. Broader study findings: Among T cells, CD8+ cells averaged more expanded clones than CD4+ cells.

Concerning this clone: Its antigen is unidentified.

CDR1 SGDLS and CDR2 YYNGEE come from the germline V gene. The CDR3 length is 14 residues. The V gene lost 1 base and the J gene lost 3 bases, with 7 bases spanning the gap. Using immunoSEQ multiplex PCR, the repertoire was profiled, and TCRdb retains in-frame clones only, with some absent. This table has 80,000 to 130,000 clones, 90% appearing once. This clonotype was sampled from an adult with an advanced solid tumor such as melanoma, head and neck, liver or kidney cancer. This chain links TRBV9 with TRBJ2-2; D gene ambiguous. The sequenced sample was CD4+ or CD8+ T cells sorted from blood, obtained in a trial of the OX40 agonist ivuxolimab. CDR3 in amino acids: CASSVLSDTGELFF. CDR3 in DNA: TGTGCCAGCAGCGTACTAAGTGACACCGGGGAGCTGTTTTTT.